This T cell receptor beta chain was sequenced for a study of CD8+CD57+ T cells in acquired aplastic anemia. Patients included in sequencing had previously demonstrated CD8+CD57+ cell expansion by flow cytometry. Germline CDR1 SGHDN, CDR2 FVKESK. Trimming stripped 0 bases from V and 4 bases from J, with 18 bases between. The CDR3 is 18 amino acids. Genomic DNA served as template for TCR beta VDJ and CDR3 profiling. One entry per CDR3 protein, called by TCRdb with MiXCR from the reads. The sample has 150,000 to 180,000 distinct CDR3 sequences, about 50% seen once; the top ten hold less than 15%. The TCR originated in a human donor with aplastic anemia. This chain uses TRBV14 with TRBJ1-4; D perhaps matches TRBD1 (5 bases). Sequenced sample: sorted CD4+, CD8+, or CD8+CD57+ T cells (not recorded which) from PBMCs. CDR3 nucleotides: TGTGCCAGCAGCCAAGATCCAGAAGGCGGGGGGAGTAATGAAAAACTGTTTTTT. Its protein product is CASSQDPEGGGSNEKLFF. Drawing the rest from reference TRBV14 and TRBJ1-4, the complete variable domain is EAGVTQFPSHSVIEKGQTVTLRCDPISGHDNLYWYRRVMGKEIKFLLHFVKESKQDESGMPNNRFLAERTGGTYSTLKVQPAELEDSGVYFCASSQDPEGGGSNEKLFFGSGTQLSVL.